This is a list of T cell receptor beta chains from one sample in a study of blood T cell repertoires in COVID-19. TCRdb's copy holds only in-frame clones and misses some; the assay was immunoSEQ multiplex PCR. The profile shows a few hundred thousand clones, about 90% of them singletons. The specimen sequenced was PBMCs or T cells enriched from blood (not recorded which). These receptors originate from a woman aged 25 to 39 who had recovered from COVID-19. CDR3s include the opening cysteine and the closing phenylalanine or tryptophan. The order of the fields is D gene, J gene, clone size, CDR3 length, V gene, CDR3 DNA, CDR3 protein. A D gene is named only where the DNA matches it firmly. Not all rows give a size; the values are once, few, many and, for expanded clones, a class.

D: .
J: TRBJ1-2
size: .
length: 13
V: TRBV2
DNA: TGTGCCAGCAAGTCCGGGGTTAACTATGGCTACACCTTC
CDR3: CASKSGVNYGYTF

D: TRBD2
J: TRBJ2-2
size: .
length: 17
V: TRBV4-1
DNA: TGCGCCAGCAGCCAAGAGCGACTAGCGGGTAGGGCCGGGGAGCTGTTTTTT
CDR3: CASSQERLAGRAGELFF

D: TRBD1
J: TRBJ2-1
size: .
length: 14
V: TRBV19
DNA: TGTGCCAGTAGTCCGGGGACAGGGAGCCATGAGCAGTTCTTC
CDR3: CASSPGTGSHEQFF

D: .
J: TRBJ2-7
size: .
length: 14
V: TRBV6-5
DNA: TGTGCCAGCAGGTCAGGGGCCGCCCTCTACGAGCAGTACTTC
CDR3: CASRSGAALYEQYF

D: .
J: TRBJ2-3
size: .
length: 16
V: TRBV7-2
DNA: TGTGCCAGCAGCTTAGCTGGCGGGACTAGCACAGATACGCAGTATTTT
CDR3: CASSLAGGTSTDTQYF

D: TRBD1
J: TRBJ2-1
size: .
length: 15
V: TRBV4-3
DNA: TGCGCCAGCAGCCAAGGGACAGGGGGCTACAATGAGCAGTTCTTC
CDR3: CASSQGTGGYNEQFF

D: TRBD1
J: TRBJ1-4
size: .
length: 14
V: TRBV6-5
DNA: TGTGCCAGCAGTCTCTTGACAGGGGGAGAAAAGCTGTTTTTT
CDR3: CASSLLTGGEKLFF

D: TRBD1
J: TRBJ2-3
size: .
length: 16
V: TRBV5-1
DNA: TGCGCCAGCAGCTTGCAAGGGACAGGCAGCACAGATACGCAGTATTTT
CDR3: CASSLQGTGSTDTQYF

D: .
J: TRBJ1-1
size: .
length: 14
V: TRBV2
DNA: TGTGCCAGCACCTTCTTTAGGGGTGGGACTGAAGCTTTCTTT
CDR3: CASTFFRGGTEAFF

D: .
J: TRBJ2-1
size: .
length: 14
V: TRBV5-1
DNA: TGCGCCAGCAGCTTAGGCGGGGGCACAAATGAGCAGTTCTTC
CDR3: CASSLGGGTNEQFF

D: .
J: TRBJ1-6
size: .
length: 13
V: TRBV28
DNA: TGTGCCAGCAGACGGGAATCTGCCTCACCCCTCCACTTT
CDR3: CASRRESASPLHF

D: TRBD1
J: TRBJ2-7
size: .
length: 16
V: TRBV6-2/TRBV6-3
DNA: TGTGCCAGCAGTTACTCGTCCGGGACAGGGGCCTACGAGCAGTACTTC
CDR3: CASSYSSGTGAYEQYF

D: .
J: TRBJ1-2
size: .
length: 14
V: TRBV27
DNA: TGTGCCAGCAGTTTAATCCGGGGGTCCTATGGCTACACCTTC
CDR3: CASSLIRGSYGYTF

D: .
J: TRBJ1-2
size: .
length: 13
V: TRBV10-3
DNA: TGTGCCATCAGTGAGGACAGTAACTATGGCTACACCTTC
CDR3: CAISEDSNYGYTF

D: .
J: TRBJ1-1
size: .
length: 12
V: TRBV7-9
DNA: TGTGCCAGCAGTGAGACGGCGTCGGGGGCTTTCTTT
CDR3: CASSETASGAFF

D: .
J: TRBJ1-1
size: .
length: 13
V: TRBV7-8
DNA: TGTGCCAGCAGCCGAACAGGGTCCACTGAAGCTTTCTTT
CDR3: CASSRTGSTEAFF

D: TRBD1
J: TRBJ1-5
size: .
length: 13
V: TRBV6-4
DNA: TGTGCCAGCAGCCCAGGGGGCGGTCAGCCCCAGCATTTT
CDR3: CASSPGGGQPQHF

D: TRBD1
J: TRBJ1-3
size: .
length: 15
V: TRBV5-4
DNA: TGTGCCAGCAGCCCCGGACAGGGCTTTGGAAACACCATATATTTT
CDR3: CASSPGQGFGNTIYF

D: .
J: TRBJ1-3
size: few
length: 15
V: TRBV5-1
DNA: TGCGCCAGCAGCTCAAGCAGGGGATTTGGAAACACCATATATTTT
CDR3: CASSSSRGFGNTIYF

D: TRBD1
J: TRBJ1-1
size: many
length: 13
V: TRBV29-1
DNA: TGCAGCGTCCCGACAGGGAAAACCACTGAAGCTTTCTTT
CDR3: CSVPTGKTTEAFF

D: TRBD2
J: TRBJ2-3
size: .
length: 16
V: TRBV10-2
DNA: TGCGCCAGCAGTGAGTCGGGGACTAGTACTCCGGATACGCAGTATTTT
CDR3: CASSESGTSTPDTQYF

D: .
J: TRBJ1-5
size: once
length: 16
V: TRBV5-5
DNA: TGTGCCAGCAGCTTGGACCCTAGCGGGGGCGATCAGCCCCAGCATTTT
CDR3: CASSLDPSGGDQPQHF

D: .
J: TRBJ2-5
size: .
length: 14
V: TRBV30
DNA: TGTGCCTGGAGTCAGGCAGCTATCCAAGAGACCCAGTACTTC
CDR3: CAWSQAAIQETQYF

D: .
J: TRBJ1-1
size: .
length: 15
V: TRBV2
DNA: TGTGCCAGCAGTGTAATACAGGCCTCGAACACTGAAGCTTTCTTT
CDR3: CASSVIQASNTEAFF

D: TRBD1
J: TRBJ2-7
size: .
length: 13
V: TRBV29-1
DNA: TGCAGCGTTAAAACAGGGGAGAACTACGAGCAGTACTTC
CDR3: CSVKTGENYEQYF

D: .
J: TRBJ2-1
size: .
length: 15
V: TRBV24-1
DNA: TGTGCCACCAACCAGAACCCTGGCCCCTACAATGAGCAGTTCTTC
CDR3: CATNQNPGPYNEQFF

D: TRBD1
J: TRBJ2-5
size: .
length: 13
V: TRBV12-3/TRBV12-4
DNA: TGTGCCAGCAGCGGGACAGAGCAAAGGGCCCAGTACTTC
CDR3: CASSGTEQRAQYF